The 32 T cell receptor beta chains given below trace back to one sample, sequenced in a study of cytomegalovirus exposure and HLA in healthy donors. The PCR made use of 60 Vbeta and 13 Jbeta primers. Here immunoSEQ multiplex PCR was the method, and the copy in TCRdb shows in-frame clones only, minus some. The table records 150,000 to 170,000 clones, roughly 80% of them present only once. The sample consisted of PBMCs. These receptors were collected from a middle-aged woman in good health and CMV-seronegative.

The chain recombines TRBV7-6 with TRBJ1-1, with D maybe TRBD1 (6 bases). Per the germline V gene, CDR1 is SGHVS and CDR2 is FNYEAQ. The CDR3 totals 16 residues. V lost 3 bases to trimming and J lost 4 bases, with 18 bases between them. This chain's CDR3 is CASSFPEGVRGTEAFF. The CDR3 DNA reads as TGTGCCAGCAGCTTCCCCGAGGGGGTTAGGGGCACTGAAGCTTTCTTT.

This clone appeared a few times. The chain recombines TRBV7-8 with TRBJ2-3; D may be TRBD2 (5 bases). V lost 4 bases to trimming and J lost 10 bases, with 15 bases between them. The CDR3 covers 13 residues. From germline, CDR1 is SGHVS and CDR2 FQNEAQ. The CDR3 sequence is CASSSLGEHAQYF. The DNA for the CDR3 is TGTGCCAGCAGCTCGCTGGGAGAACACGCGCAGTATTTT.

The chain uses TRBV18 and TRBJ2-3; tentatively, D is TRBD2 (7 bases). Trimming took off 5 bases at V and 5 bases at J, with 20 bases between the two ends. The CDR3 totals 16 residues. Germline CDR1 reads KGHSH; CDR2 reads LQKENI. CDR3 sequence reads: CASSSGTQKVIDTQYF. CDR3 nucleotide sequence: TGTGCCAGCTCAAGCGGGACACAAAAGGTGATAGATACGCAGTATTTT.

V is TRBV28 and J is TRBJ2-7; a weak D match, TRBD1 (6 bases). There are 14 residues in the CDR3. Trimming pared 2 bases from V and 4 bases from J, leaving 12 bases between. CDR1 is MDHEN and CDR2 is SYDVKM in the germline V gene. In DNA, the CDR3 is TGTGCCAGCAGTTTAAGTTGGCAGGGGTACGAGCAGTACTTC. This translates into CASSLSWQGYEQYF.

The genes are TRBV11-2 and TRBJ2-7, with 8 nucleotides matching TRBD1. Per germline, CDR1 SGHAT and CDR2 FQNNGV. CDR3 length: 16 residues. V shed 2 bases and J 3 bases; nucleotides not matched to a gene: 9. The CDR3 sequence is CASSLLRDRQRYEQYF. The DNA of the CDR3 is TGTGCCAGCAGCTTACTCCGGGACAGGCAACGCTACGAGCAGTACTTC.

The chain carries TRBV5-6 and TRBJ2-7; possible D gene TRBD1, 6 bases. The CDR3 totals 15 residues. CDR1 and CDR2 from the germline V gene are SGHDT and YYEEEE. V gave up 4 bases and J gave up 0 bases, with 14 bases separating them. This chain's CDR3 is CASSRRGIPSYEQYF. The CDR3 coding sequence is TGTGCCAGCAGCCGAAGGGGGATCCCCTCCTACGAGCAGTACTTC.

The J gene is TRBJ2-7, the V gene TRBV6-5; TRBD1 aligns across 10 bases. V lost 6 bases and J lost 6; bases outside the gene matches: 11. The CDR3 has 15 residues. Per germline, CDR1 MNHEY and CDR2 SVGAGI. CDR3 region: CASRTPGQGHIEQYF. The CDR3 DNA follows: TGTGCCAGCAGAACCCCGGGACAGGGGCACATCGAGCAGTACTTC.

V is TRBV15 and J is TRBJ2-4; tentative D call: TRBD2 (7 bases). Between the trimmed V and J ends, which lost 9 bases and 5 bases, there was a span of 17 bases. Germline-derived CDR1 and CDR2 are LNHNV and YYDKDF (reference sequence). This CDR3 is built from 14 residues. For the CDR3, the DNA is TGTGCCACTGAGGCGGGGGCCTTCGAAAACATTCAGTACTTC. The encoded protein is CATEAGAFENIQYF.

V and J are TRBV18 and TRBJ2-7; D is ambiguous. Germline V gene sequence: CDR1 KGHSH, CDR2 LQKENI. With 0 bases removed from V and 0 bases from J, the gap between germline ends came to 6 bases. CDR3 length: 14 amino acids. The CDR3 reads CASSPPRNSYEQYF. The CDR3 region has the DNA TGTGCCAGCTCACCACCGAGGAACTCCTACGAGCAGTACTTC.

This rearrangement joins TRBV2 to TRBJ2-7, with D uncertain. V was cut by 5 bases and J by 1 base, with 9 bases left in between. CDR1 and CDR2 from the germline V gene are SNHLY and FYNNEI. The CDR3 spans 13 residues. In nucleotides, the CDR3 is TGTGCCAGCAGTCCTGACTTATCCTACGAGCAGTACTTC. Translated, it gives CASSPDLSYEQYF.

Turning to this clone: Other DNA sequences from this sample encode an identical CDR3 as well. V and J are TRBV5-4 and TRBJ1-3, with a possible D match to TRBD1 (5 bases). The CDR3 has 15 residues. The V end lost 2 bases, the J end lost 0 bases, and 9 bases lay between the germline ends. Germline CDR1 SGHNT, CDR2 YYREEE (reference sequence). The CDR3 protein is CASSLDRGSGNTIYF. DNA for the CDR3: TGTGCCAGCAGCTTAGACAGAGGCTCTGGAAACACCATATATTTT.

The V gene is TRBV5-5, the J gene TRBJ2-2, with 12 bases matching TRBD2. CDR1 SGHKS and CDR2 YYEKEE come from the germline V gene (reference sequence). J gave up 7 bases and V 4 bases, and 11 bases lay outside the gene matches. The CDR3 runs 17 residues. CDR3 sequence (DNA): TGTGCCAGCAGCCCGTACCTAGCGGGGGGGCTCATCGGGGAGCTGTTTTTT. Its protein product is CASSPYLAGGLIGELFF.

The V gene is TRBV5-6, the J gene TRBJ2-3, with TRBD1 as a possible D gene (6 bases). The CDR3 spans 13 residues. V lost 4 bases and J 2 bases, leaving 8 bases between the germline ends. Germline lookup yields CDR1 SGHDT and CDR2 YYEEEE. CDR3 nucleotide sequence: TGTGCCAGCAGCAGACAGGTCACAGATACGCAGTATTTT. Its protein is CASSRQVTDTQYF.

The V gene is TRBV5-4, the J gene TRBJ2-2, with 7 bases lining up with TRBD2. CDR1 is SGHNT, CDR2 YYREEE, per germline (reference sequence). With V trimmed by 3 bases and J by 6 bases, 2 bases remained unmatched. The CDR3 runs 13 residues. The CDR3 DNA sequence: TGTGCCAGCAGCTGGGGGGGGGCCGGGGAGCTGTTTTTT. It yields the protein CASSWGGAGELFF.

The V gene is TRBV5-1, the J gene TRBJ2-5, with D possibly TRBD2 on 6 matching bases. CDR1 and CDR2 (germline): SGHRS, YFSETQ. The ends were cut back, 2 bases at V and 4 bases at J, with 12 bases in the middle. CDR3 length: 14 residues. The chain's CDR3 is CASSFNSGVETQYF. Here the CDR3 DNA reads TGCGCCAGCAGCTTCAACTCGGGGGTAGAGACCCAGTACTTC.

CDR3 DNA: TGTGCCAGCAGTTTAATGGAGATAGCTTTCTTT. This translates into CASSLMEIAFF. V gene TRBV6-6 combines with J gene TRBJ1-1, with D hard to call. In germline, CDR1 is MNHNY, CDR2 SVGAGI (reference sequence). V lost 4 bases and J 10 bases, leaving 10 bases between the germline ends. The CDR3 runs to 11 residues.

This clone was seen a single time. The V gene is TRBV6-5, the J gene TRBJ1-2; a weak D match, TRBD1 (6 bases). Germline assignment: CDR1 MNHEY and CDR2 SVGAGI. V was trimmed by 4 bases and J by 0 bases, leaving 9 bases between them. The CDR3 spans 14 residues. The CDR3: CASSSAGANYGYTF. The CDR3, as DNA: TGTGCCAGCAGTTCGGCAGGGGCTAACTATGGCTACACCTTC.

The gene calls are TRBV2 and TRBJ2-5; 7 positions match TRBD2. The germline V gene has CDR1 SNHLY and CDR2 FYNNEI. The CDR3 sequence is 13 residues long. The J segment lost 7 bases and the V segment lost 4 bases, leaving 6 bases of the junction unmatched. The CDR3 sequence: CASSVTSDGTQYF. The DNA for the CDR3 is TGTGCCAGCAGTGTCACTAGCGATGGGACCCAGTACTTC.

V and J are TRBV4-2 and TRBJ2-3; 9 positions match TRBD2. J was trimmed by 5 bases and V by 3 bases; bases with no gene match: 12. The CDR3 totals 17 residues. CDR1 and CDR2 (germline): LGHNA, YNFKEQ. CDR3 sequence: CASSQVRGGRAIDTQYF. DNA of the CDR3: TGTGCCAGCAGCCAGGTCCGGGGCGGGAGGGCCATAGATACGCAGTATTTT.

The chain links TRBV28 to TRBJ1-3; 7 bases match TRBD1. The germline V gene encodes CDR1 MDHEN and CDR2 SYDVKM. The J segment lost 2 bases and the V segment lost 2 bases, leaving 3 bases of the junction unmatched. This CDR3 is built from 15 residues. The CDR3 DNA is TGTGCCAGCAGTTTAGATACAGGGGCTGGAAACACCATATATTTT. Translated: CASSLDTGAGNTIYF.

This clone appeared a few times. The genes are TRBV30 and TRBJ1-1, with a weak D call TRBD1 (5 bases). Germline V CDR1 and CDR2: GTSNPN, SVGIG (reference sequence). The CDR3 runs to 12 residues. Trimming shortened V by 4 bases and J by 4 bases, and 10 bases separated the two germline ends. The CDR3 reads CAWNGGTTEAFF. CDR3 coding DNA: TGTGCCTGGAACGGGGGGACCACTGAAGCTTTCTTT. Full variable domain (rest looked up from reference TRBV30 and TRBJ1-1): SQTIHQWPATLVQPVGSPLSLECTVEGTSNPNLYWYRQAAGRGLQLLFYSVGIGQISSEVPQNLSASRPQDRQFILSSKKLLLSDSGFYLCAWNGGTTEAFFGQGTRLTVV.

V and J are TRBV10-2 and TRBJ2-5, with 8 bases that match TRBD2. The germline CDR1 and CDR2 sequences are WSHSY and SAAADI. CDR3 size: 15 residues. With 4 bases clipped from V and 4 bases from J, the junction kept 8 bases outside the gene matches. CDR3 sequence (DNA): TGCGCCAGCAGTGGTAGGACTAGCTTTCCAGAGACCCAGTACTTC. It is translated as CASSGRTSFPETQYF.

The V call is TRBV13, the J call TRBJ2-1; a possible D gene is TRBD1 (6 bases). Per the germline V gene, CDR1 is PRHDT and CDR2 is FYEKMQ (reference sequence). This CDR3 region has 15 residues. Deletions cut 0 bases from V and 4 bases from J, with 10 bases between. CDR3 nucleotides: TGTGCCAGCAGCTTAGGAGGGGGTGGGTACAATGAGCAGTTCTTC. It specifies CASSLGGGGYNEQFF.

The chain recombines TRBV7-2 with TRBJ1-1; TRBD1 matches at 12 bases. This CDR3 has 14 amino acids. Germline V gene sequence: CDR1 SGHTA, CDR2 FQGNSA. With 5 bases clipped from V and 7 bases from J, the junction kept 5 bases outside the gene matches. Here the CDR3 DNA reads TGTGCCAGCAGCCGGGACAGGGGGCTGGGTGAAGCTTTCTTT. This sequence encodes CASSRDRGLGEAFF.

The rearrangement links TRBV7-8 to TRBJ2-7; D perhaps matches TRBD1 (5 bases). Trimming shortened V by 5 bases and J by 0 bases, and 11 bases separated the two germline ends. The CDR3 length is 14 residues. The V gene's germline CDR1 is SGHVS and CDR2 FQNEAQ. Here the CDR3 DNA reads TGTGCCAGCAGCCCGACAGTCCCCTCCTACGAGCAGTACTTC. Amino acids: CASSPTVPSYEQYF.

In DNA, the CDR3 is TGTGCCAGCAGCCGACAGGGTGATCAGCCCCAGCATTTT. Translated: CASSRQGDQPQHF. The chain couples TRBV7-2 to TRBJ1-5; 7 bases are a match to TRBD1. V lost 5 bases to trimming and J lost 5 bases; unmatched junction nucleotides: 3. The CDR3 contains 13 residues. Per the germline V gene, CDR1 is SGHTA and CDR2 is FQGNSA. The full variable domain, in which reference TRBV7-2 and TRBJ1-5 provide the parts outside the CDR3, is GAGVSQSPSNKVTEKGKDVELRCDPISGHTALYWYRQSLGQGLEFLIYFQGNSAPDKSGLPSDRFSAERTGGSVSTLTIQRTQQEDSAVYLCASSRQGDQPQHFGDGTRLSIL.

This chain joins TRBV30 and TRBJ2-5; D perhaps matches TRBD1 (5 bases). The CDR3 has 13 residues. The V gene's germline CDR1 is GTSNPN and CDR2 SVGIG (reference sequence). V lost 4 bases and J lost 1, with 10 bases in between. CDR3 coding DNA: TGTGCCTGGAAGGCAGGGTTCCAAGAGACCCAGTACTTC. Protein product: CAWKAGFQETQYF.

The chain combines TRBV6-6 with TRBJ2-2; possible D gene TRBD1, 5 bases. There are 13 residues in the CDR3. From germline, CDR1 is MNHNY and CDR2 SVGAGI (reference sequence). Trimming left V 7 bases short and J 5 bases short, with 11 bases between. The CDR3, as DNA: TGTGCCAGCAACATAGACAGAACCGGGGAGCTGTTTTTT. Protein: CASNIDRTGELFF.

The rearrangement uses TRBV5-6 and TRBJ1-3, with 10 bases aligning to TRBD1. The CDR3 runs 15 residues. CDR1 is SGHDT, CDR2 YYEEEE, per germline. V was clipped by 4 bases and J by 6 bases; unmatched bases: 7. The CDR3 here is CASSRDRGRVNTIYF. DNA of the CDR3: TGTGCCAGCAGCCGCGACAGGGGGCGGGTAAACACCATATATTTT.

V is TRBV6-4 and J is TRBJ1-2; D perhaps matches TRBD1 (5 bases). Trimming cost V 5 bases and J 3 bases, with 16 bases left between them. CDR1 is MRHNA and CDR2 is SNTAGT in the germline V gene. The CDR3 contains 15 residues. The CDR3 reads CASSPGRGTDYGYTF. The CDR3 DNA reads as TGTGCCAGCAGTCCGGGGAGGGGCACGGACTATGGCTACACCTTC.

J is TRBJ2-5 and V is TRBV5-4, with TRBD2 matching over 11 bases. The CDR3 sequence is 14 residues long. CDR1 is SGHNT and CDR2 is YYREEE in the germline V gene (reference sequence). The J segment lost 3 bases and the V segment lost 4 bases, leaving 2 bases of the junction unmatched. CDR3 in amino acids: CASSPGLAEETQYF. The CDR3 DNA is TGTGCCAGCAGCCCGGGACTAGCGGAAGAGACCCAGTACTTC.

The chain recombines TRBV2 with TRBJ2-5, with D tentatively TRBD2 (5 bases). V was trimmed by 4 bases and J by 5 bases, leaving 14 bases between them. Germline V gene data show CDR1 as SNHLY and CDR2 as FYNNEI. This CDR3 spans 14 amino acids. In DNA, the CDR3 is TGTGCCAGCAGTGGGACTGGCCGCGGGGAGACCCAGTACTTC. Its translation is CASSGTGRGETQYF.